This passage covers 20 T cell receptor beta chains from one sample sequenced in a study of early T cells in non-severe SARS-CoV-2 infection (dated by TCRdb to the early 2020s). Libraries were constructed by 5' RACE. Sequencing was performed on a NextSeq 500. TCRdb trimmed the raw reads at Q25, called clones with MiXCR and kept productive beta chains. Rows with a matching CDR3 protein are joined into one entry that keeps the most common DNA and genes. For this sample the table gives 99,000 or so distinct CDR3 sequences, of which 16% were detected only once. The ten largest clones take up over 1% of the sample. Material for sequencing was whole blood. Receptor source: an adult who was a healthcare worker with PCR-confirmed SARS-CoV-2 infection or an uninfected control (not recorded which).

This clonotype appeared a few times. The J gene is TRBJ2-3, the V gene TRBV6-6; D might be TRBD2 (6 bases). Germline CDR1 is MNHNY and CDR2 is SVGAGI (reference sequence). Deletions cut 8 bases from V and 1 base from J, with 16 bases between. There are 15 residues in the CDR3. CDR3 in amino acids: CASGGGGGRTDTQYF. The CDR3 DNA follows: TGTGCCAGCGGGGGAGGTGGTGGGCGCACAGATACGCAGTATTTT.

Only a few counts were recorded for this clonotype. This chain links TRBV29-1 with TRBJ2-3; TRBD2 is a possible D gene (5 bases). Germline V gene lookup returns CDR1 SQVTM and CDR2 ANQGSEA. The CDR3 totals 14 residues. Trimming pared 4 bases from V and 2 bases from J, leaving 13 bases between. Here the CDR3 DNA reads TGCAGCGTTGGGCGCGGGTCCCCCACAGATACGCAGTATTTT. It is translated as CSVGRGSPTDTQYF.

The table lists this clonotype with a few counts. The V and J genes are TRBV20-1 and TRBJ2-3, with D possibly matching TRBD1 (7 bases). CDR1 is DFQATT and CDR2 is SNEGSKA in the germline V gene (reference sequence). The CDR3 length is 15 residues. The V gene lost 1 base and the J gene lost 4 bases, with 15 bases spanning the gap. CDR3 coding DNA: TGCAGTGCTAGAGCAGGGGGGAGGAGGGCAGATACGCAGTATTTT. Its translation is CSARAGGRRADTQYF.

This clonotype was recorded at least ten times. The chain links TRBV11-2 to TRBJ2-1; D is tentatively TRBD1 or TRBD2 (5 bases each). The CDR3 runs 18 residues. Trimming took off 1 base at V and 4 bases at J, with 20 bases between the two ends. Germline CDR1 is SGHAT and CDR2 is FQNNGV. CDR3 residues: CASSLVRGRGPGYNEQFF. The DNA of the CDR3 is TGTGCCAGCAGCTTAGTAAGAGGTCGAGGGCCAGGGTACAATGAGCAGTTCTTC.

This clonotype has only a few counts. The genes are TRBV12-3 or TRBV12-4 and TRBJ2-3, with D hard to call. V gave up 8 bases and J gave up 3 bases, with 9 bases separating them. The CDR3 extends over 12 amino acids. The CDR3 loop reads CASLTPTDTQYF. The CDR3 nucleotides are TGTGCCAGCTTGACTCCAACAGATACGCAGTATTTT.

This clonotype was counted only a few times. This CDR3 reads CASSDMSSYNEQFF. The DNA for the CDR3 is TGTGCCAGTAGTGACATGAGCTCCTACAATGAGCAGTTCTTC. The V gene is TRBV19, the J gene TRBJ2-1; D call uncertain. This CDR3 comprises 14 residues. CDR1 and CDR2 (germline): LNHDA, SQIVND (reference sequence). V lost 5 bases and J lost 0, with 8 bases in between. The whole variable domain, filled in from reference TRBV19 and TRBJ2-1, reads DGGITQSPKYLFRKEGQNVTLSCEQNLNHDAMYWYRQDPGQGLRLIYYSQIVNDFQKGDIAEGYSVSREKKESFPLTVTSAQKNPTAFYLCASSDMSSYNEQFFGPGTRLTVL.

This clonotype has just a few counts. The chain links TRBV10-3 to TRBJ1-2; TRBD1 is a possible D gene (5 bases). V lost 6 bases to trimming and J lost 4 bases, with 12 bases between them. Germline CDR1 and CDR2: ENHRY and SYGVKD. The CDR3 has 13 residues. Here the CDR3 reads CAIRGETLYGYTF. The CDR3 DNA sequence: TGTGCCATCAGGGGGGAAACTCTCTATGGCTACACCTTC.

This clonotype was seen only a few times. This CDR3 reads CASSYSQGPYEQYF. The CDR3 DNA reads TGTGCCAGCAGTTACTCACAGGGGCCTTACGAGCAGTACTTC. This chain uses TRBV6-6 with TRBJ2-7, with 7 positions matching TRBD1. Germline CDR1 and CDR2: MNHNY and SVGAGI (reference sequence). The CDR3 contains 14 residues. J was trimmed by 4 bases and V by 0 bases; bases with no gene match: 3.

The table lists this clonotype with a few counts. The rearrangement joins TRBV6-2 or TRBV6-3 to TRBJ2-5; D uncertain. The CDR3 loop spans 17 amino acids. CDR1 and CDR2 (germline): MNHEY, SVGEGT. Between the trimmed V and J ends, which lost 2 bases and 1 base, there was a span of 17 bases. The CDR3 nucleotides are TGTGCCAGCAGTTACGACTCCGAACAGCTTCTCCAAGAGACCCAGTACTTC. Its translation: CASSYDSEQLLQETQYF.

CDR3 region: CASSFTGSEQYF. The CDR3 DNA sequence: TGTGCCAGCAGCTTTACAGGGAGCGAGCAGTACTTC. The chain is built from TRBV7-2 and TRBJ2-7; possible D gene TRBD1, 6 bases. V was clipped by 3 bases and J by 6 bases, with 9 bases between them. The CDR3 spans 12 residues. Germline CDR1 SGHTA, CDR2 FQGNSA.

This clonotype was observed at least ten times. CDR3 residues: CASSQGATYDEQYF. In DNA, the CDR3 is TGTGCCAGCAGCCAGGGGGCGACGTATGACGAGCAGTACTTC. The chain carries TRBV3-1 and TRBJ2-7; tentatively, D is TRBD1 (6 bases). The ends were cut back, 3 bases at V and 5 bases at J, with 14 bases in the middle. The CDR3 sequence is 14 residues long. The germline gives CDR1 LGHDT, CDR2 YNNKEL (reference sequence).

The table lists this clonotype with many counts. The chain recombines TRBV3-1 with TRBJ1-3; no reliable D call. Germline V gene lookup returns CDR1 LGHDT and CDR2 YNNKEL (reference sequence). The CDR3 loop spans 16 amino acids. The V gene lost 4 bases and the J gene lost 0 bases, with 13 bases spanning the gap. In DNA form, the CDR3 reads TGTGCCAGCAGCCTCGTTACAGCTCTCTCTGGAAACACCATATATTTT. This translates into CASSLVTALSGNTIYF.

This clonotype was observed a few times. V usage is TRBV19 and J usage is TRBJ1-4; D gene ambiguous. V was trimmed by 3 bases and J by 2 bases, leaving 10 bases between them. CDR1 and CDR2 from the germline V gene are LNHDA and SQIVND (reference sequence). This CDR3 is 15 amino acids long. The CDR3 sequence: CASSIRALTNEKLFF. CDR3 nucleotide sequence: TGTGCCAGTAGTATCCGGGCCCTTACTAATGAAAAACTGTTTTTT.

The gene calls are TRBV7-2 and TRBJ2-7; D is perhaps TRBD1 (5 bases). Trimming removed 2 bases at V and 2 bases at J, with 13 bases between. Per the germline V gene, CDR1 is SGHTA and CDR2 is FQGNSA. The CDR3 covers 15 residues. The CDR3 protein is CASSLWQGGPYEQYF. The CDR3 region has the DNA TGTGCCAGCAGCTTATGGCAGGGTGGGCCCTACGAGCAGTACTTC.

J is TRBJ2-7 and V is TRBV27; TRBD2 agrees at 8 bases. Losses at the gene ends were 3 bases for V and 7 bases for J; bases not matched to a gene: 8. The CDR3 contains 14 residues. Germline V gene sequence: CDR1 MNHEY, CDR2 SMNVEV (reference sequence). CDR3 region: CASSFRLAGFEQYF. The CDR3 DNA sequence: TGTGCCAGCAGTTTTCGGCTAGCGGGTTTTGAGCAGTACTTC.

A few counts support this clonotype. This chain joins TRBV29-1 and TRBJ2-7, with D perhaps matching TRBD1 (5 bases). CDR3 length equals 12 residues. Germline loops: CDR1 SQVTM, CDR2 ANQGSEA. V shed 5 bases and J shed 7 bases, with 15 bases lying between them. The CDR3 loop reads CSVQGPALEQYF. The CDR3 DNA sequence: TGCAGCGTTCAGGGTCCGGCTCTAGAGCAGTACTTC.

This clonotype was detected a few times. The chain carries TRBV20-1 and TRBJ2-7; D gene uncertain. V was trimmed by 4 bases and J by 6 bases, leaving 16 bases between them. Germline V lookup: CDR1 DFQATT, CDR2 SNEGSKA (reference sequence). CDR3 size: 13 residues. CDR3 residues: CSAKDPKAGEQYF. The CDR3, as DNA: TGCAGTGCTAAGGACCCCAAGGCAGGCGAGCAGTACTTC.

This clonotype appeared a few times. The rearrangement uses TRBV7-9 and TRBJ1-1; D perhaps matches TRBD1 (5 bases). The CDR3 spans 16 residues. V was clipped by 0 bases and J by 1 base, with 12 bases between them. CDR1 and CDR2 (germline): SEHNR, FQNEAQ (reference sequence). CDR3 in DNA: TGTGCCAGCAGCTTAGCTTCCGGGACGGGGAACACTGAAGCTTTCTTT. Protein product: CASSLASGTGNTEAFF. Filled out from reference TRBV7-9 and TRBJ1-1, the complete variable domain reads DTGVSQNPRHKITKRGQNVTFRCDPISEHNRLYWYRQTLGQGPEFLTYFQNEAQLEKSRLLSDRFSAERPKGSFSTLEIQRTEQGDSAMYLCASSLASGTGNTEAFFGQGTRLTVV.

This clonotype was counted a few times. V is TRBV6-2 or TRBV6-3 and J is TRBJ1-5; 7 bases match TRBD1. The trim removed 6 bases at V and 4 bases at J, leaving 6 bases unmatched. Germline V gene lookup returns CDR1 MNHEY and CDR2 SVGEGT. The CDR3 has 14 amino acids. For the CDR3, the DNA is TGTGCCAGCAGCCAGGGGGGGAAGAATCAGCCCCAGCATTTT. Protein sequence: CASSQGGKNQPQHF.

The chain links TRBV6-1 to TRBJ1-1, with D perhaps TRBD1 (5 bases). The CDR3 has 13 residues. Germline CDR1 is MNHNS and CDR2 is SASEGT. Trimming removed 3 bases from V and 10 bases from J, with 15 bases in between. The CDR3 reads CASSEPGPSRAFF. The CDR3 nucleotides read TGTGCCAGCAGTGAGCCGGGGCCCTCTAGAGCTTTCTTT.